This TCR beta chain was recorded in a study of Graves' ophthalmopathy and Graves' hyperthyroidism. Study observations and caveats: In blood appeared most of the expanded thyroid clonotypes whose frequency exceeded 0.001. The model forecast ophthalmopathy progression, reaching 70.59% sensitivity and roughly 72% specificity.

Cases classed as stable hyperthyroidism had no ophthalmopathy within 18 months of follow-up. The authors enrolled newly diagnosed hyperthyroidism patients aged 18 to 65 with under 2 months' duration. As for this clonotype: Its antigen is not identified.

V was shortened by 7 bases and J by 4 bases, with 14 bases between the two germline ends. The CDR3 loop spans 13 amino acids. Germline CDR1 and CDR2: DFQATT and SNEGSKA (reference sequence). Amplification of the TCR beta CDR3 regions used RNA transcripts (as template). Second-round multiplex PCR came after a first-round RT-PCR that employed HTBI primers. In TCRdb, the multiplex PCR reads were re-called with MiXCR into one record per CDR3 protein. The sample comprises hundreds of thousands of distinct CDR3 sequences, roughly 21% of which are singletons, and 2.5% to 3% rests with the top ten. Sequenced material: peripheral blood. This clonotype was obtained from a woman aged 18-29 years with stable Graves' hyperthyroidism. The chain uses TRBV20-1 and TRBJ1-3, with D perhaps TRBD1 (6 bases). The DNA for the CDR3 is TGCAGTGTCGGACTTCAGGGGGGAAACACCATATATTTT. Amino acids: CSVGLQGGNTIYF.